This T cell receptor beta chain was documented in a study of blood T cell repertoires in COVID-19. Study context: Acute-phase and convalescent COVID-19 samples originated in the United States, Italy and Spain.

Under the authors' procedure: By means of reference gene primer amplification, nucleated cell counts were estimated. Clones were sequenced by immunoSEQ multiplex PCR, and TCRdb holds only the in-frame ones, with some missing. Clonal size and the V and J genes are those of that table, whereas D and trimming came from the DNA. The table shows roughly 280,000 clones, with approximately 86% occurring only once. The sequence was obtained from a man in his late teens or twenties with active or convalescent COVID-19. Sequenced: peripheral blood.

The DNA for the CDR3 is TGTGCCAGCAGTTCAACAGGGGGCCGCACAGATACGCAGTATTTT. Translating gives CASSSTGGRTDTQYF. The chain links TRBV6-5 to TRBJ2-3; TRBD1 matches 9 bases. Germline V CDR1 and CDR2: MNHEY, SVGAGI. Trimming removed 4 bases from V and 1 base from J; junction bases left unmatched: 3. The CDR3 has 15 residues.